This TCR beta chain stems from a study of HIV-infected patients and healthy controls. In its sample, this clonotype ranks as medium-sized. Its antigen is unidentified. The CDR3 covers 14 residues. V lost 4 bases to trimming and J lost 0 bases; unmatched junction nucleotides: 3. From germline, CDR1 is MNHEY and CDR2 SMNVEV (reference sequence). Antiretroviral therapy had run roughly three months, about 14 weeks, before follow-up blood collection. All unsorted peripheral T cells were captured because whole blood was used without fractionation. Alpha and beta constant-region primers primed reverse transcription of around 0.5 ug RNA. Using multiplexing indices, alpha and beta chain libraries were generated apart by chain-specific third strand synthesis. Two random hexamers, added before amplification and joined, formed each molecule's 12-nucleotide barcode. Each CDR3 protein is one row after TCRdb ran MiXCR on the 5' RACE reads. The sample has some 8,700 distinct CDR3 sequences, 8.5% to 9% seen once; the top ten hold 22%.

Regarding the study as a whole: Eight alpha and eight beta V genes differed significantly in mean usage between HIV-infected patients and controls. Size-matched repertoire data failed to replicate the apparent Gini index recovery after therapy in HIV-infected patients.

The TCR originated in an adult with HIV infection. The rearrangement links TRBV27 to TRBJ2-7, with 7 positions matching TRBD2. This specimen consisted of blood, obtained during antiretroviral therapy. CDR3 nucleotides: TGTGCCAGCAGTTCACTAGCGAGCTCCTACGAGCAGTACTTC. Amino acid sequence: CASSSLASSYEQYF.